This TCR beta chain was documented in a study of spatial heterogeneity in lung cancer (dated by TCRdb to between 2017 and 2020). As for the study more broadly: More beta-chain than alpha-chain transcripts were consistently detected, likely reflecting higher beta-chain transcript abundance. Nonsynonymous mutation counts, determined by whole-exome sequencing of tumor tissue, were related to features of the TCR repertoire. Both alpha and beta chains were TCR-sequenced in a few hundred tumor regions, 64 matched nontumor lung samples and 45 to 60 PBMC samples obtained at surgery. The study quantitatively compared TCR alpha and beta repertoires across multiple tumor regions, matched nontumor lung and blood in non-small cell lung cancer. In the raw uncorrected reads, each unique combination of TCR and UMI appeared more than ten times on average. Results the study describes overall, beyond this receptor: Confirming at a functional level the hypothesis that regional TCRs recognize regional mutations was considered to require additional single-cell paired TCR alpha and beta sequencing. Ubiquitous expanded tumor TCRs were detected in blood more often at tumor resection than at routine follow-up.

The receptor library was made with 5' RACE. Instrument used: NextSeq 500. In the TCR library protocol, a unique molecular identifier was attached to each TCR cDNA molecule so that PCR and sequencing errors could be corrected. Processing in the source paper ran as follows. TCR identification, UMI-based error correction and CDR3 extraction were all carried out with Decombinator tools. TCRs above a frequency of 2 per 1,000, corresponding to the top 1% of the tumor frequency distribution, were defined as expanded. Rényi diversity was computed with the R vegan package after subsampling each repertoire 100 times to 5,000 TCRs. CDR3 similarity networks were constructed using string-kernel similarity of amino acid triplets, with links drawn between CDR3s whose pairwise similarity was above 0.82. Clones were called with MiXCR by TCRdb after fastp trimmed the public reads at Q25, and only in-frame beta chains were retained. Rows are combined by CDR3 protein, so each entry shows the most common genes and DNA. In this record, the V and J calls reflect TCRdb's handling and not the investigators' own analysis. The sample table lists 90,000 to 95,000 distinct CDR3 sequences, approximately 12% of them with a count of one. About 40% of the sample is held by the ten biggest clonotypes.

This clonotype was observed at least ten times. Its cognate antigen has yet to be identified. Base-call qualities are not available, and no considerably larger clone is one nucleotide away. CDR1 and CDR2 are drawn from the germline V gene: MNHNS, SASEGT. The cysteine opens and the phenylalanine closes a CDR3 of 11 amino acids. Just the 33-base CDR3 DNA is kept, in frame starting at base 1. Between the V and J ends, shortened by 6 bases and 7 bases respectively, the junction contains 7 bases. What the time point label conveys for this sample: sample taken at primary tumor resection. Without any cell sorting, TCR sequencing was performed on whole RNA extracted either from tumor and nontumor lung tissue or from cryopreserved PBMC samples. The donors were 72 patients from the lung TRACERx cohort who had early-stage, untreated non-small cell lung cancer. Patients were selected for TCR sequencing only if sufficient RNA was available from at least two tumor regions.

The chain is made from TRBV6-1 and TRBJ2-1, with the D segment identity uncertain. This receptor was obtained from a male donor with early-stage non-small cell lung cancer. The sample in question was PBMCs, obtained at surgery. The DNA is TGTGCCAGCAGAGGAGTAAATGAGCAGTTCTTC. Translated, this gives CASRGVNEQFF.